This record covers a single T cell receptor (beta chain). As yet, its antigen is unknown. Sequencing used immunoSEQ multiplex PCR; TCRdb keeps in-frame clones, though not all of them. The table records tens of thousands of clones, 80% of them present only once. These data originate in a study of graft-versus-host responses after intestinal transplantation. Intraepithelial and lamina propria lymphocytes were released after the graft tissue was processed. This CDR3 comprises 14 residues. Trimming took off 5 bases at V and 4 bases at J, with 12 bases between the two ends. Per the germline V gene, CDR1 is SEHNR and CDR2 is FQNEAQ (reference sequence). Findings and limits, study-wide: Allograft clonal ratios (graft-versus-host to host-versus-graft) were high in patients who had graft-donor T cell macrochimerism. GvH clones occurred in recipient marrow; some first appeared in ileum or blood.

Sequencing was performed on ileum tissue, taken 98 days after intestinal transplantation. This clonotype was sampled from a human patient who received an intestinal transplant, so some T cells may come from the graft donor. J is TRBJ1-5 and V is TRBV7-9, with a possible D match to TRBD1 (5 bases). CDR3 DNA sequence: TGTGCCAGCAGCCTCGTGGGGCAGAATCAGCCCCAGCATTTT. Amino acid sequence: CASSLVGQNQPQHF.